The T cell receptor (beta chain) described here comes from a study of T-cell reconstitution after alpha-beta-depleted transplantation in children (dated by TCRdb to about 2016). In terms of the full investigation: Using TCR repertoire profiling, the study quantitatively followed how T-cell immune reconstitution unfolded in children after TCRalphabeta/CD19-depleted allogeneic hematopoietic cell transplantation.

The CDR3 holds 15 amino acids from the cysteine to the phenylalanine. Just the 45-base CDR3 DNA is kept, in frame starting at base 1. CDR1 and CDR2 (SGHVS, FQNEAQ) derive from the germline V gene. A distance of 13 bases separates the germline ends of V and J, which lose 2 bases and 4 bases respectively. Library prep was done by PCR. Sequenced on an Illumina HiSeq 2500. Molecular barcoding was employed in the preparation of TCR libraries, with unique molecular identifiers being used to normalize TCRbeta repertoire quantification. The public reads were reprocessed in TCRdb via fastp at Q25 and MiXCR, keeping in-frame beta chains. Rows with a matching CDR3 protein are joined into one entry that keeps the most common DNA and genes. The sample records approximately 520,000 distinct CDR3 sequences, approximately 32% of which are singletons. Approximately 2.3% of the sample goes to the ten largest clones.

On this clonotype itself: What antigen it recognizes has not been identified. Nothing much larger sits one base from this clone, and base qualities are not available.

The source material was PBMCs from the stem cell graft donor, sampled from the stem cell graft. The V and J segments used are TRBV7-8 and TRBJ2-3; TRBD1 is possibly the D segment (5 matching bases). The TCR sequence derives from a human donor who donated a stem cell graft to a child with aplastic anemia. The nucleotide sequence is given as TGTGCCAGCAGCTTAACAGGATCCCTCGCAGATACGCAGTATTTT. Its coded protein is CASSLTGSLADTQYF. With all but the CDR3 taken from the reference TRBV7-8 and TRBJ2-3 genes, the full variable domain is: GAGVSQSPRYKVAKRGQDVALRCDPISGHVSLFWYQQALGQGPEFLTYFQNEAQLDKSGLPSDRFFAERPEGSVSTLKIQRTQQEDSAVYLCASSLTGSLADTQYFGPGTRLTVL.